The 32 T cell receptor beta chains presented below share a single source sample, sequenced in a study of blood T cell repertoires in COVID-19. Using immunoSEQ multiplex PCR, the repertoire was profiled, and TCRdb retains in-frame clones only, with some absent. Of roughly 90,000 clones in the sample, about nine tenths were seen once. Sequenced: peripheral blood. Receptors were obtained from a human donor in a cohort sampled during active COVID-19.

The chain has TRBV6-5 and TRBJ2-3; TRBD1 agrees at 8 bases. The CDR3 loop spans 14 amino acids. Germline-derived CDR1 and CDR2 are MNHEY and SVGAGI. Trimming removed 6 bases from V and 5 bases from J; junction bases left unmatched: 7. CDR3 residues: CASRTEQGVDTQYF. CDR3 coding DNA: TGTGCCAGCAGAACCGAACAGGGGGTAGATACGCAGTATTTT.

This chain uses TRBV3-1 (or the pseudogene TRBV3-2) with TRBJ2-1, with D possibly being TRBD2 (5 bases). Germline V gene lookup returns CDR1 LGHDT and CDR2 YNNKEL (reference sequence). This CDR3 comprises 16 residues. The V end was cut by 0 bases, the J end by 2 bases, with 11 bases between. The CDR3 DNA reads TGTGCCAGCAGCCAAGAACGGGGAAACCCCTACAATGAGCAGTTCTTC. Amino acid sequence: CASSQERGNPYNEQFF.

The chain has TRBV7-2 and TRBJ2-7; 9 positions agree with TRBD1. This CDR3 is 16 amino acids long. The trim removed 4 bases at V and 4 bases at J, leaving 11 bases unmatched. The V gene's germline CDR1 is SGHTA and CDR2 FQGNSA. The CDR3 loop reads CASSYGQGFSTYEQYF. The DNA of the CDR3 is TGTGCCAGCAGCTACGGACAGGGGTTTTCAACTTACGAGCAGTACTTC. Full variable domain (remainder filled in from reference TRBV7-2 and TRBJ2-7): GAGVSQSPSNKVTEKGKDVELRCDPISGHTALYWYRQSLGQGLEFLIYFQGNSAPDKSGLPSDRFSAERTGGSVSTLTIQRTQQEDSAVYLCASSYGQGFSTYEQYFGPGTRLTVT.

This chain joins TRBV9 and TRBJ2-5; 16 nucleotides line up with TRBD2. V lost 2 bases, J lost 2 bases, and 0 bases stayed unmatched. Germline CDR1 SGDLS, CDR2 YYNGEE. The CDR3 sequence is 16 residues long. The CDR3 sequence: CASSVGLAGGQETQYF. CDR3 nucleotides: TGTGCCAGCAGCGTGGGACTAGCGGGAGGGCAAGAGACCCAGTACTTC.

This clone was counted a single time. The CDR3 sequence: CASSLEGADTEAFF. The CDR3 DNA is TGTGCCAGCAGCCTCGAGGGGGCGGACACTGAAGCTTTCTTT. This rearrangement joins TRBV7-9 to TRBJ1-1; 7 nucleotides line up with TRBD1. This CDR3 comprises 14 residues. V shed 5 bases, J shed 3 bases, and the junction held 6 bases outside the gene matches. Germline V gives CDR1 SEHNR, CDR2 FQNEAQ (reference sequence).

The V gene is TRBV18, the J gene TRBJ1-5; 7 nucleotides agree with TRBD1. CDR1 is KGHSH and CDR2 is LQKENI in the germline V gene. The CDR3 has 13 residues. V lost 3 bases to trimming and J lost 5 bases; unmatched junction nucleotides: 1. CDR3 in amino acids: CASSPGTDQPQHF. CDR3 nucleotides: TGTGCCAGCTCACCTGGGACAGATCAGCCCCAGCATTTT.

The chain employs TRBV7-3 and TRBJ1-2; no definite D call. The germline CDR1 and CDR2 sequences are SGHTA and FQGTGA. The CDR3 extends over 12 amino acids. Trimming cost V 2 bases and J 4 bases, with 5 bases left between them. This CDR3 is CASSLVSYGYTF. CDR3 bases: TGTGCCAGCAGCTTAGTCAGCTATGGCTACACCTTC.

This clone occurred once. The J gene is TRBJ2-1, the V gene TRBV7-8, with TRBD2 identical over 9 bases. Germline CDR1 and CDR2: SGHVS and FQNEAQ. J gave up 5 bases and V 1 base, and 3 bases lay outside the gene matches. This CDR3 has 15 residues. The DNA for the CDR3 is TGTGCCAGCAGCTTAGGTAGCGGGAGTGACAATGAGCAGTTCTTC. Encoded protein: CASSLGSGSDNEQFF.

The chain joins TRBV6-6 to TRBJ2-3; 7 bases match TRBD2. Trimming took 8 bases from V and 0 from J; bases not matched to a gene: 8. Germline V lookup: CDR1 MNHNY, CDR2 SVGAGI (reference sequence). This CDR3 has 15 amino acids. CDR3 coding DNA: TGTGCCAGCCGGGGGGAGTCACCTAGCACAGATACGCAGTATTTT. It is translated as CASRGESPSTDTQYF.

This chain uses TRBV4-1 with TRBJ1-6; D is unclear. The V end was cut by 0 bases, the J end by 9 bases, with 3 bases between. CDR3 size: 12 residues. CDR1 MGHRA and CDR2 YSYEKL come from the germline V gene. The CDR3 protein is CASSQDLSPLHF. The CDR3 DNA follows: TGCGCCAGCAGCCAAGATCTTTCACCCCTCCACTTT.

The chain uses TRBV6-5 and TRBJ2-1; 11 bases align to TRBD1. Looked up from germline, CDR1 is MNHEY and CDR2 is SVGAGI. The CDR3 is 15 amino acids. With V trimmed by 6 bases and J by 6 bases, 7 bases remained unmatched. The CDR3 region is CASRAGQGGLNEQFF. The CDR3, as DNA: TGTGCCAGCAGGGCGGGACAGGGGGGTCTCAATGAGCAGTTCTTC.

This clone occurred a few times. The chain carries TRBV29-1 and TRBJ2-7; D is uncertain. V lost 5 bases and J lost 7, with 12 bases in between. The CDR3 has 11 residues. CDR1 and CDR2 (germline): SQVTM, ANQGSEA. CDR3 nucleotide sequence: TGCAGCGTTCCGACGGAGAGGGAGCAGTACTTC. It translates to CSVPTEREQYF.

J is TRBJ1-5 and V is TRBV28; 8 nucleotides align to TRBD1. Germline CDR1 reads MDHEN; CDR2 reads SYDVKM. V shed 6 bases and J 4 bases; nucleotides not matched to a gene: 11. The CDR3 spans 16 residues. CDR3 nucleotide sequence: TGTGCCAGCAGGACACAGGGGGAGGTGAGAAATCAGCCCCAGCATTTT. Amino acid sequence: CASRTQGEVRNQPQHF.

This rearrangement joins TRBV15 to TRBJ2-4, with TRBD1 identical over 7 bases. Per the germline V gene, CDR1 is LNHNV and CDR2 is YYDKDF (reference sequence). This CDR3 is 16 amino acids long. The J segment lost 0 bases and the V segment lost 0 bases, leaving 2 bases of the junction unmatched. The DNA for the CDR3 is TGTGCCACCAGCAGAGATGGACAGGTAGCCAAAAACATTCAGTACTTC. Protein sequence: CATSRDGQVAKNIQYF.

The sample holds a few counts of this clone. The rearrangement links TRBV7-2 to TRBJ2-7, with TRBD1 identical over 7 bases. The CDR3 is 14 residues long. In germline, CDR1 is SGHTA, CDR2 FQGNSA. After removal of 3 bases from V and 2 bases from J, the junction contained 4 bases not matched to a gene. CDR3 sequence: CASSFPTGTYEQYF. The CDR3 DNA follows: TGTGCCAGCAGCTTCCCGACAGGGACCTACGAGCAGTACTTC. Based on the CDR3 plus reference TRBV7-2 and TRBJ2-7, the full variable domain is GAGVSQSPSNKVTEKGKDVELRCDPISGHTALYWYRQSLGQGLEFLIYFQGNSAPDKSGLPSDRFSAERTGGSVSTLTIQRTQQEDSAVYLCASSFPTGTYEQYFGPGTRLTVT.

Here the CDR3 reads CASSPRQGKETQYF. The CDR3 DNA reads as TGTGCCAGCTCACCAAGACAGGGAAAGGAGACCCAGTACTTC. This chain uses TRBV18 with TRBJ2-5; 7 bases fit TRBD1. Germline V CDR1 and CDR2: KGHSH, LQKENI. This CDR3 is built from 14 residues. The ends lost 2 bases at V and 5 bases at J; junction bases unmatched: 5.

This sequence joins TRBV27 and TRBJ1-1; unclear D gene. V was trimmed by 5 bases and J by 6 bases, leaving 19 bases between them. The CDR3 sequence is 15 residues long. CDR1 MNHEY and CDR2 SMNVEV come from the germline V gene (reference sequence). The CDR3 is CASSVSRVIRAEAFF. In DNA form, the CDR3 reads TGTGCCAGCAGTGTTAGCCGGGTGATTAGAGCTGAAGCTTTCTTT.

The rearrangement joins TRBV2 to TRBJ1-5; D unresolved. V lost 6 bases and J 0 bases, leaving 9 bases between the germline ends. From germline, CDR1 is SNHLY and CDR2 FYNNEI. The CDR3 contains 14 residues. CDR3 DNA: TGTGCCAGCAGCGCAGACTATAGCAATCAGCCCCAGCATTTT. Residues: CASSADYSNQPQHF.

V and J are TRBV28 and TRBJ2-7, with D possibly TRBD2 on 7 matching bases. Germline V CDR1 and CDR2: MDHEN, SYDVKM. V shed 2 bases and J shed 2 bases, with 13 bases lying between them. The CDR3 has 15 amino acids. The DNA of the CDR3 is TGTGCCAGCAGTTTAGGGGGGGGCGCGACCTACGAGCAGTACTTC. This translates into CASSLGGGATYEQYF.

The V and J genes are TRBV15 and TRBJ1-2; 8 bases map to TRBD1. The CDR3 consists of 16 residues. Unmatched junction bases numbered 8, after V lost 3 bases and J lost 2 bases. Per germline, CDR1 LNHNV and CDR2 YYDKDF (reference sequence). The CDR3 spells CATSRDRVAFNYGYTF. DNA for the CDR3: TGTGCCACCAGCAGGGACAGGGTGGCCTTCAACTATGGCTACACCTTC.

The V call is TRBV28, the J call TRBJ2-1; D is undetermined. This CDR3 is built from 20 residues. Per the germline V gene, CDR1 is MDHEN and CDR2 is SYDVKM. V gave up 6 bases and J gave up 0 bases, with 27 bases separating them. In DNA, the CDR3 is TGTGCCAGCAGCCCCCCGACGCGGCCCTTGAAGCTGAGCTCCTACAATGAGCAGTTCTTC. This sequence encodes CASSPPTRPLKLSSYNEQFF.

The CDR3 is CASSPGGSTDTQYF. In nucleotides, the CDR3 is TGCGCCAGCAGCCCGGGGGGGTCGACAGATACGCAGTATTTT. This chain joins TRBV5-1 and TRBJ2-3; 8 bases map to TRBD2. This CDR3 region has 14 residues. The ends lost 4 bases at V and 3 bases at J; junction bases unmatched: 4. Germline loops: CDR1 SGHRS, CDR2 YFSETQ.

V is TRBV15 and J is TRBJ2-1; D is uncertain. CDR1 and CDR2 (germline): LNHNV, YYDKDF (reference sequence). V was clipped by 6 bases and J by 8 bases, with 14 bases between them. The CDR3 sequence is 13 residues long. The CDR3 nucleotides read TGTGCCACCAGTCCCGAACTGCAGGATGAGCAGTTCTTC. This sequence encodes CATSPELQDEQFF.

This clone occurred a few times. This sequence joins TRBV10-2 and TRBJ2-7, with D possibly TRBD2 on 6 matching bases. This CDR3 comprises 13 residues. V lost 8 bases and J lost 5, with 16 bases in between. CDR1 and CDR2 (germline): WSHSY, SAAADI. The CDR3 region is CASVPGGGDEQYF. The CDR3, as DNA: TGCGCCAGCGTACCAGGCGGAGGGGACGAGCAGTACTTC.

The chain uses TRBV21-1 and TRBJ2-1; the table's D call, TRBD1, has no DNA check behind it. TRBV21-1 is listed as a pseudogene. The CDR3 is made up of 16 amino acids. The CDR3 sequence: CASSKVTVSSYNEQFF. The CDR3, as DNA: TGTGCCAGCAGCAAAGTCACAGTAAGCTCCTACAATGAGCAGTTCTTC.

This clone occurred once. V gene TRBV19 combines with J gene TRBJ1-5; 9 positions match TRBD1. There are 15 residues in the CDR3. V was clipped by 7 bases and J by 3 bases; unmatched bases: 7. Germline assignment: CDR1 LNHDA and CDR2 SQIVND (reference sequence). This CDR3 is CASTTGTGNNQPQHF. The CDR3 DNA follows: TGTGCCAGTACCACGGGGACAGGGAACAATCAGCCCCAGCATTTT.

DNA for the CDR3: TGTGCCAGCAGCTTTTCAAGGGGTTATGGGGCCAACGTCCTGACTTTC. It specifies CASSFSRGYGANVLTF. The J gene is TRBJ2-6, the V gene TRBV9, with D perhaps TRBD1 (5 bases). V lost 4 bases, J lost 3 bases, and 14 bases lay in between. This CDR3 contains 16 residues. Germline CDR1 is SGDLS and CDR2 is YYNGEE.

This clone has at least ten counts. The chain has TRBV6-5 and TRBJ2-7; TRBD1 is a possible D gene (6 bases). This CDR3 comprises 15 residues. CDR1 is MNHEY and CDR2 is SVGAGI in the germline V gene. V gave up 4 bases and J gave up 3 bases, with 16 bases separating them. CDR3 loop: CASSSPGVGLYEQYF. In DNA form, the CDR3 reads TGTGCCAGCAGTTCCCCAGGGGTAGGCCTCTACGAGCAGTACTTC.

The gene calls are TRBV10-1 and TRBJ2-2; TRBD2 agrees at 7 bases. Germline loops: CDR1 WNHNN, CDR2 SYGVQD (reference sequence). CDR3 size: 15 residues. V was clipped by 3 bases and J by 3 bases; unmatched bases: 4. This chain's CDR3 is CASSDRGLHTGELFF. CDR3 DNA sequence: TGCGCCAGCAGTGATAGGGGACTACACACCGGGGAGCTGTTTTTT.

This chain uses TRBV19 with TRBJ1-3; TRBD1 is a possible D gene (5 bases). V was shortened by 4 bases and J by 0 bases, with 16 bases between the two germline ends. Germline CDR1 LNHDA, CDR2 SQIVND (reference sequence). This CDR3 comprises 17 residues. The CDR3 nucleotides read TGTGCCAGTAGTAAACCGGGGGGTTCGGCCTCTGGAAACACCATATATTTT. Protein: CASSKPGGSASGNTIYF.

This chain connects TRBV18 to TRBJ2-5; 9 bases are a match to TRBD1. The germline V gene encodes CDR1 KGHSH and CDR2 LQKENI. This CDR3 has 16 residues. Unmatched junction bases numbered 13, after V lost 6 bases and J lost 5 bases. The CDR3 nucleotides are TGTGCCAGCTCCCCCTGGAACGGACAGGGGTATGAGACCCAGTACTTC. Its translation is CASSPWNGQGYETQYF.

This chain connects TRBV7-9 to TRBJ2-3; a weak D match, TRBD2 (5 bases). The length of the CDR3 is 15 residues. Trimming pared 5 bases from V and 2 bases from J, leaving 14 bases between. Germline V gene sequence: CDR1 SEHNR, CDR2 FQNEAQ (reference sequence). The CDR3 sequence is CASSPRAVNTDTQYF. The DNA of the CDR3 is TGTGCCAGCAGCCCGAGGGCTGTAAACACAGATACGCAGTATTTT.